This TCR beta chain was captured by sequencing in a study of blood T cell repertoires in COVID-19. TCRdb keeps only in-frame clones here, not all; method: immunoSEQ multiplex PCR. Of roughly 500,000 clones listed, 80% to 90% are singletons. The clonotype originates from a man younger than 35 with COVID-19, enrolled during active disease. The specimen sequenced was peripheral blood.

CDR3 residues: CASSFNSGGSYEQYF. The CDR3 DNA sequence: TGTGCCAGCAGTTTTAATAGCGGGGGGTCCTACGAGCAGTACTTC. The J gene is TRBJ2-7, the V gene TRBV7-2, with 10 nucleotides matching TRBD2. Germline V CDR1 and CDR2: SGHTA, FQGNSA. J gave up 1 base and V 6 bases, and 6 bases lay outside the gene matches. The CDR3 runs 15 residues.